These 5 T cell receptor beta chains were all obtained from the same sample, sequenced in a study of shared clonotypes between healthy human individuals. Repertoires were generated with immunoSEQ multiplex PCR, while TCRdb's copy carries only in-frame clones and drops some. The data contain a few million clones, more than 80% of them singletons. The sequenced material came from naive CD4+ T cells from PBMCs. Subset described: CD45RA+ positively selected. All receptors derive from a man aged 18 to 35 in good health. Some clones in this sample may be carry-over from other donors' samples.

This clone came up once. The rearrangement links TRBV7-2 to TRBJ2-1; D uncertain. Looked up from germline, CDR1 is SGHTA and CDR2 is FQGNSA. The CDR3 is 14 amino acids. The V end was cut by 2 bases, the J end by 10 bases, with 15 bases between. The CDR3 loop is CASSLTRVGNEQFF. For the CDR3, the DNA is TGTGCCAGCAGCTTAACAAGGGTGGGGAACGAGCAGTTCTTC.

The chain recombines TRBV6-1 with TRBJ1-2; D remains ambiguous. The CDR3 covers 16 residues. Germline-derived CDR1 and CDR2 are MNHNS and SASEGT. The V end was cut by 1 base, the J end by 0 bases, with 12 bases between. CDR3 sequence: CASSEVGEASNYGYTF. In DNA form, the CDR3 reads TGTGCCAGCAGTGAAGTCGGGGAGGCATCTAACTATGGCTACACCTTC.

V usage is TRBV5-1 and J usage is TRBJ2-7; the D gene is possibly TRBD2 (7 bases). This CDR3 is 13 amino acids long. Between the trimmed V and J ends, which lost 4 bases and 5 bases, there was a span of 13 bases. Germline CDR1 is SGHRS and CDR2 is YFSETQ. The CDR3 coding sequence is TGCGCCAGCAGCCCGCGGGGGCTGGACGAGCAGTACTTC. This gives the protein CASSPRGLDEQYF.

This sequence joins TRBV25-1 and TRBJ2-5; 9 nucleotides agree with TRBD1. Germline V lookup: CDR1 MGHDK, CDR2 SYGVNS. V lost 1 base and J lost 4; bases outside the gene matches: 7. This CDR3 has 16 amino acids. The CDR3 region is CASSELGTGPGETQYF. Written as DNA, the CDR3 is TGTGCCAGCAGTGAATTAGGGACAGGGCCGGGAGAGACCCAGTACTTC. Full variable domain (missing parts from reference TRBV25-1 and TRBJ2-5): EADIYQTPRYLVIGTGKKITLECSQTMGHDKMYWYQQDPGMELHLIHYSYGVNSTEKGDLSSESTVSRIRTEHFPLTLESARPSHTSQYLCASSELGTGPGETQYFGPGTRLLVL.

V usage is TRBV19 and J usage is TRBJ2-3; 7 bases agree with TRBD2. Germline V lookup: CDR1 LNHDA, CDR2 SQIVND (reference sequence). CDR3 size: 13 residues. Trimming cost V 6 bases and J 7 bases; bases outside gene matches: 7. The CDR3 DNA reads as TGTGCCAGTAGACCCCGGGGAGGGTATACGCAGTATTTT. This translates into CASRPRGGYTQYF.